This T cell receptor (beta chain) came from a study of PD-1 blockade in classical Hodgkin lymphoma. Study-level findings and limits: Newly diagnosed patients had baseline TCR diversity that was reportedly lower than that of healthy donors. Why the repertoires differ is still unclear, perhaps disease activity or prior therapy.

About this clone itself: Antigen specificity is unknown.

The CDR3 totals 12 residues. Germline V gene sequence: CDR1 SNHLY, CDR2 FYNNEI. V was trimmed by 8 bases and J by 4 bases, leaving 11 bases between them. The time point was: newly diagnosed, previously untreated cHL patient sample. The comparison group had newly diagnosed, previously untreated classical Hodgkin lymphoma. Generated by immunoSEQ multiplex PCR, the TCRdb table keeps only in-frame clones and is missing some. Found here are under 80,000 clones, over 90% of them singletons; the top ten hold 2.6%. The sequence derives from a human donor with classical Hodgkin lymphoma. The J gene is TRBJ2-5, the V gene TRBV2; weak D call: TRBD2 (6 bases). Sequenced input: peripheral blood mononuclear cells (PBMCs). The CDR3 region is CASVGGGETQYF. The CDR3 DNA is TGTGCCAGCGTGGGGGGTGGAGAGACCCAGTACTTC.